This T cell receptor (beta chain) derives from a study of blood T cell repertoires in COVID-19. About the study: The study drew acute and convalescent COVID-19 samples from the United States, Italy and Spain. PBMCs, B-cell-depleted T cells, or T cells provided the cDNA or gDNA that made up the material.

Only a few counts were recorded for this clone. While infection was still active, Seattle patients were enrolled and then followed longitudinally. Using immunoSEQ multiplex PCR, the repertoire was profiled, and TCRdb retains in-frame clones only, with some absent. This sample yields about 250,000 clones, of which 88% are seen a single time; roughly 6.3% belongs to the top ten. The sample was peripheral blood. The sequence came from a woman in her 30s with COVID-19, enrolled during active disease.

The CDR3 here is CATSDPGGDNEQYF. The CDR3 bases are TGTGCCACCAGTGATCCTGGGGGGGATAACGAGCAGTACTTC. This chain joins TRBV24-1 and TRBJ2-7; 7 bases line up with TRBD2. The CDR3 sequence is 14 residues long. Germline V gene lookup returns CDR1 KGHDR and CDR2 SFDVKD. V trimming: 3 bases; J trimming: 5 bases; junction bases outside the gene matches: 6.